This is a list of T cell receptor beta chains from one sample in a study of T cells expressing NK-cell markers. TCRdb re-analyzed the 5' RACE reads; it lists each CDR3 protein once, without DNA. The sample table sets out 440,000 or so distinct CDR3 sequences. The specimen was blood T cells: a sorted CD56 or NKG2C T cell subset, CD4+ or CD8+ T cells, or bulk PBMC T cells (not recorded which). These receptors all stem from a woman between 18 and 70 years old in good health. Each CDR3 is given with its conserved first and last residue.

CDR3 protein	V gene	J gene
CASSLATGGEAFF	TRBV5-1	TRBJ1-1
CSVEMDYGYTF	TRBV29-1	TRBJ1-2
CASSLGRTVNSPLHF	TRBV5-1	TRBJ1-6
CATSRWEQETQYF	TRBV24-1	TRBJ2-5
CASSFESSYNEQFF	TRBV12-3/TRBV12-4	TRBJ2-1
CASSFPLAGHSYNEQFF	TRBV12-3/TRBV12-4	TRBJ2-1
CSVEAPGQGAYEQYF	TRBV29-1	TRBJ2-7
CASSAGSQANNEQFF	TRBV7-9	TRBJ2-1
CASSPPGTSPLEQFF	TRBV12-3/TRBV12-4	TRBJ2-1
CASSIAGDKTDTQYF	TRBV12-3/TRBV12-4	TRBJ2-3
CASSQVRTSGRSSYNEQFF	TRBV3-1	TRBJ2-1
CAISENGDTQYF	TRBV10-3	TRBJ2-3
CATGTGINEQFF	TRBV7-2	TRBJ2-1
CASSVSGQGIASPLHF	TRBV9	TRBJ1-6
CSAKGQGLKETQYF	TRBV20-1	TRBJ2-5
CSARFRDRGYEQYF	TRBV20-1	TRBJ2-7
CASSQPTSGGSDTQYF	TRBV4-1	TRBJ2-3
CSLIGGADTDTQYF	TRBV29-1	TRBJ2-3
CSVEWGSTGAFF	TRBV29-1	TRBJ1-1
CASSYPREPNRGELFF	TRBV12-3/TRBV12-4	TRBJ2-2
CASGLGGQGGWADTQYF	TRBV6-1	TRBJ2-3
CASSPGPATNEKLFF	TRBV4-3	TRBJ1-4
CASRTYTEAFF	TRBV11-1	TRBJ1-1
CASSRVGGGPYEQYF	TRBV14	TRBJ2-7
CASVSGVYSYNEQFF	TRBV7-2	TRBJ2-1
CASRRQGVRNEQYF	TRBV7-9	TRBJ2-7
CASSLVQGAGTEAFF	TRBV7-9	TRBJ1-1
CASSQVGTGTYEQYF	TRBV4-3	TRBJ2-7
CASSQRVGGGSGELFF	TRBV4-3	TRBJ2-2
CAWMRRNTEAFF	TRBV30	TRBJ1-1
CASIKAGGQETQYF	TRBV12-3/TRBV12-4	TRBJ2-5
CASSFRERTDTQYF	TRBV12-3/TRBV12-4	TRBJ2-3
CASKEGHSSYEQYF	TRBV12-3/TRBV12-4	TRBJ2-7
CASSGTLGSNQPQHF	TRBV7-2	TRBJ1-5
CASSQAPAGGRGEQFF	TRBV4-3	TRBJ2-1